The clone carrying this TCR beta chain was found once. This sample is part of a study of blood T cell repertoires in COVID-19. Overall study context: Some COVID-19 samples were acute and others convalescent; all came from the United States, Italy and Spain. Sources were T cells, B-cell-depleted T cells, or PBMCs; the material itself was cDNA or gDNA.

Per the study methods: Amplifying reference gene primers gave estimates of nucleated cell counts. Profiled with immunoSEQ multiplex PCR; TCRdb holds only in-frame clones, not every one. V, J and clone size were drawn from that table, and D and trimming were deduced from the DNA. This table has 100,000 to 150,000 clones, roughly 88% appearing once. Germline V gene lookup returns CDR1 MGHRA and CDR2 YSYEKL. The length of the CDR3 is 18 residues. Trimming took 2 bases from V and 4 from J; bases not matched to a gene: 7. The rearrangement joins TRBV4-1 to TRBJ2-2, with TRBD2 identical over 13 bases. This clonotype was sampled from a man aged 45 to 65 with acute or convalescent COVID-19. Sequenced sample: peripheral blood. The CDR3 region has the DNA TGCGCCAGCAGCCAACTTGGACTAGCGGGAGCAGGCACCGGGGAGCTGTTTTTT. Amino acid sequence: CASSQLGLAGAGTGELFF.